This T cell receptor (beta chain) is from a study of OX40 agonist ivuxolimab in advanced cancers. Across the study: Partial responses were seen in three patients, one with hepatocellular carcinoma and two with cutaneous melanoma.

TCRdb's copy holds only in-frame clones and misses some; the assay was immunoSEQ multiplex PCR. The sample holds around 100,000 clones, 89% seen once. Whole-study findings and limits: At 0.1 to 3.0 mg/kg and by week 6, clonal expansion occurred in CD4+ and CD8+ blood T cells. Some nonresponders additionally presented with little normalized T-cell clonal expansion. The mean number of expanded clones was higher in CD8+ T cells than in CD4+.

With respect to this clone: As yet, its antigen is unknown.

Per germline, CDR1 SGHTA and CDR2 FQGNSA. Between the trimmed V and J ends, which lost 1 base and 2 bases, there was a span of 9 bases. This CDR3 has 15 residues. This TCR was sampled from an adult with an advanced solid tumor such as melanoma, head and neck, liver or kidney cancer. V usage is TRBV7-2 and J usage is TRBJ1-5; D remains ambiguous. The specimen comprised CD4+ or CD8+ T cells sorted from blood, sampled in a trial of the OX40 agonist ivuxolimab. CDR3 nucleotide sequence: TGTGCCAGCAGCTTAGTCGTGAGTGGCAATCAGCCCCAGCATTTT. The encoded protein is CASSLVVSGNQPQHF.